The 26 T cell receptor beta chains presented below share a single source sample, sequenced in a study of cytomegalovirus exposure and HLA in healthy donors. The PCR had 60 Vbeta and 13 Jbeta primers. The data were produced by immunoSEQ multiplex PCR, yet TCRdb's version contains in-frame clones alone and is incomplete. The data show about 150,000 clones, roughly three quarters seen once. The sequencing input was PBMCs. The source is a woman aged 40 to 50 in good health and CMV-seronegative.

This clone was seen only once. The CDR3 DNA is TGTGCCAGCAGCTTAGCGCACCAGGGCCCGCAGTATTTT. Its protein is CASSLAHQGPQYF. The V gene is TRBV7-2, the J gene TRBJ2-3; TRBD1 might be the D (5 bases). Trimming removed 0 bases from V and 10 bases from J, with 11 bases in between. Germline-derived CDR1 and CDR2 are SGHTA and FQGNSA. The CDR3 is 13 amino acids.

The rearrangement uses TRBV19 and TRBJ2-1; 15 positions agree with TRBD2. Trimming removed 5 bases from V and 11 bases from J; junction bases left unmatched: 10. This CDR3 comprises 16 residues. Germline V gene data show CDR1 as LNHDA and CDR2 as SQIVND (reference sequence). The CDR3 DNA reads as TGTGCCAGTAGTCCGCGGACTAGCGGGGGGGCCTGGAAGCAGTTCTTC. Amino acids: CASSPRTSGGAWKQFF. Supplemented by reference TRBV19 and TRBJ2-1, the full variable domain reads DGGITQSPKYLFRKEGQNVTLSCEQNLNHDAMYWYRQDPGQGLRLIYYSQIVNDFQKGDIAEGYSVSREKKESFPLTVTSAQKNPTAFYLCASSPRTSGGAWKQFFGPGTRLTVL.

This sequence joins TRBV15 and TRBJ1-1, with D perhaps TRBD1 (5 bases). Germline V gene data show CDR1 as LNHNV and CDR2 as YYDKDF (reference sequence). V gave up 8 bases and J gave up 3 bases, with 13 bases separating them. The CDR3 covers 13 residues. For the CDR3, the DNA is TGTGCCACCTGCGTTGGGGGGGACACTGAAGCTTTCTTT. This translates into CATCVGGDTEAFF.

This chain uses TRBV5-5 with TRBJ2-1, with 9 bases lining up with TRBD1. In germline, CDR1 is SGHKS, CDR2 YYEKEE (reference sequence). This CDR3 spans 16 amino acids. The junction had 6 bases not matched to a gene; V was cut back by 2 bases and J by 3 bases. CDR3 sequence reads: CASSFSDRGIYNEQFF. The DNA of the CDR3 is TGTGCCAGCAGCTTTAGCGACAGGGGGATCTACAATGAGCAGTTCTTC.

J is TRBJ1-5 and V is TRBV19; 7 bases match TRBD1. CDR3 length equals 16 residues. The J segment lost 1 base and the V segment lost 9 bases, leaving 12 bases of the junction unmatched. Germline V gives CDR1 LNHDA, CDR2 SQIVND (reference sequence). CDR3 bases: TGTGCCAGCTCCGGGACAGCCTCGATAAGCAATCAGCCCCAGCATTTT. This codes for CASSGTASISNQPQHF.

In its sample, this clone was seen a few times. The chain has TRBV29-1 and TRBJ2-2, with D possibly matching TRBD1 (5 bases). The CDR3 is 14 residues long. V was trimmed by 4 bases and J by 8 bases, leaving 17 bases between them. Germline V CDR1 and CDR2: SQVTM, ANQGSEA. CDR3 DNA: TGCAGCGTTGCTCGGAATTTAAGGGGAGGGGAGCTGTTTTTT. Its protein is CSVARNLRGGELFF.

The chain joins TRBV18 to TRBJ2-2; 8 nucleotides agree with TRBD1. Germline CDR1 and CDR2: KGHSH and LQKENI. V was clipped by 3 bases and J by 4 bases; unmatched bases: 16. The CDR3 spans 19 residues. For the CDR3, the DNA is TGTGCCAGCTCACCTTTTCCCGGACAGGGCCCCCGCGGCACCGGGGAGCTGTTTTTT. This gives the protein CASSPFPGQGPRGTGELFF.

As concerns this clone: The junction differs from germline at one of its ends, possibly a read error. The chain carries TRBV6-5 and TRBJ1-1; 9 bases agree with TRBD1. The CDR3 length is 14 residues. Germline CDR1 reads MNHEY; CDR2 reads SVGAGI. CDR3 nucleotide sequence: TGTGCCAGCAGTACACACACCACAGGGGGCGGTTTCCTCTTT. This codes for CASSTHTTGGGFLF.

The V and J genes are TRBV28 and TRBJ1-2, with 9 positions matching TRBD1. This CDR3 is 14 amino acids long. Germline CDR1 MDHEN, CDR2 SYDVKM. With 3 bases clipped from V and 4 bases from J, the junction kept 3 bases outside the gene matches. The CDR3 sequence: CASSFGQGSYGYTF. The CDR3 DNA is TGTGCCAGCAGTTTTGGACAGGGGTCCTATGGCTACACCTTC.

The V and J genes are TRBV5-6 and TRBJ2-7; D remains unclear. This CDR3 contains 13 residues. Trimming pared 2 bases from V and 2 bases from J, leaving 8 bases between. Per the germline V gene, CDR1 is SGHDT and CDR2 is YYEEEE. CDR3 sequence reads: CASSFGAAYEQYF. DNA of the CDR3: TGTGCCAGCAGCTTCGGTGCGGCCTACGAGCAGTACTTC.

V and J are TRBV19 and TRBJ1-6; 8 nucleotides align to TRBD1. Unmatched junction bases numbered 8, after V lost 5 bases and J lost 8 bases. This CDR3 contains 15 residues. The germline CDR1 and CDR2 sequences are LNHDA and SQIVND (reference sequence). The CDR3 region has the DNA TGTGCCAGTAGTGTACGGACAGGGAAGGATTCACCCCTCCACTTT. It is translated as CASSVRTGKDSPLHF.

The chain carries TRBV6-5 and TRBJ1-2; 8 nucleotides align to TRBD1. This CDR3 has 15 amino acids. Per germline, CDR1 MNHEY and CDR2 SVGAGI. With V trimmed by 0 bases and J by 8 bases, 8 bases remained unmatched. CDR3 DNA: TGTGCCAGCAGTTACTCTCGGACAGGGATGGGAGGCTACACCTTC. This codes for CASSYSRTGMGGYTF.

The rearrangement links TRBV7-9 to TRBJ1-3, with D unresolved. CDR3 length: 14 amino acids. The V and J ends lost 3 bases and 2 bases respectively, with 8 bases between them. Germline values: CDR1 SEHNR, CDR2 FQNEAQ (reference sequence). The CDR3 is CASSFGLTGNTIYF. As DNA, the CDR3 is TGTGCCAGCAGCTTCGGGTTGACTGGAAACACCATATATTTT. The full variable domain, rest sourced from reference TRBV7-9 and TRBJ1-3, is DTGVSQNPRHKITKRGQNVTFRCDPISEHNRLYWYRQTLGQGPEFLTYFQNEAQLEKSRLLSDRFSAERPKGSFSTLEIQRTEQGDSAMYLCASSFGLTGNTIYFGEGSWLTVV.

Turning to this clone: This same CDR3 is encoded by further DNA sequences in the sample. The chain carries TRBV30 and TRBJ1-4; 7 bases map to TRBD1. This CDR3 spans 16 amino acids. With 8 bases clipped from V and 8 bases from J, the junction kept 20 bases outside the gene matches. In germline, CDR1 is GTSNPN, CDR2 SVGIG (reference sequence). The CDR3 coding sequence is TGTGCCACACGCGAGACAGGGAAGAGGTGGGGAGAAAAACTGTTTTTT. This sequence encodes CATRETGKRWGEKLFF.

The rearrangement links TRBV9 to TRBJ1-2; tentatively, D is TRBD1 (6 bases). The germline CDR1 and CDR2 sequences are SGDLS and YYNGEE. The CDR3 covers 15 residues. V was clipped by 2 bases and J by 4 bases, with 15 bases between them. CDR3 DNA sequence: TGTGCCAGCAGCGTCGTTGGGGCAGGGGCCTATGGCTACACCTTC. It is translated as CASSVVGAGAYGYTF.

The rearrangement joins TRBV7-3 to TRBJ2-5; the match to TRBD2 covers 14 bases. The germline V gene encodes CDR1 SGHTA and CDR2 FQGTGA. The CDR3 has 21 amino acids. V was pared by 5 bases and J by 4 bases, with 21 bases of the junction left unmatched. CDR3 coding DNA: TGTGCCAGCAGCCCGAGACTAGCGGGGGGGCCGAATCTCTCTCCCCGAGAGACCCAGTACTTC. Residues: CASSPRLAGGPNLSPRETQYF.

The V call is TRBV21-1, the J call TRBJ2-3; the D call in the table, TRBD1, was not verified against the DNA. TRBV21-1 is an annotated pseudogene. This CDR3 spans 17 amino acids. The CDR3 DNA follows: TGTGCCAGCAGCAAACCCGCGGTAGGGGGACACACAGATACGCAGTATTTT. Amino acids: CASSKPAVGGHTDTQYF.

The chain carries TRBV5-8 and TRBJ1-5, with D maybe TRBD1 (5 bases). The CDR3 consists of 14 residues. Trimming took 4 bases from V and 3 from J, leaving 11 bases between them. Germline CDR1 and CDR2: SGHTS and YDEGEE. The CDR3 protein is CASSLRQPNQPQHF. DNA for the CDR3: TGTGCCAGCAGCCTCCGACAGCCCAATCAGCCCCAGCATTTT.

The gene calls are TRBV9 and TRBJ2-7; 8 bases map to TRBD2. This CDR3 spans 14 amino acids. V was pared by 2 bases and J by 4 bases, with 5 bases of the junction left unmatched. CDR1 and CDR2 (germline): SGDLS, YYNGEE. The CDR3, as DNA: TGTGCCAGCAGCGTTTCAGCGGGAGAATACGAGCAGTACTTC. It translates to CASSVSAGEYEQYF.

The CDR3 DNA follows: TGTGCCAGCAGCCGTCCCCCGAGGCACGATGAGCAGTTCTTC. Its protein is CASSRPPRHDEQFF. The V and J genes are TRBV14 and TRBJ2-1; D unclear. The V and J ends lost 4 bases and 8 bases respectively, with 15 bases between them. Germline CDR1 reads SGHDN; CDR2 reads FVKESK. CDR3 length: 14 residues.

This sequence joins TRBV18 and TRBJ2-1; D gene ambiguous. CDR1 and CDR2 (germline): KGHSH, LQKENI. The CDR3 consists of 11 residues. V was pared by 8 bases and J by 8 bases, with 10 bases between. The CDR3 region has the DNA TGTGCCAGCCGCGCCGATGATGAGCAGTTCTTC. Protein: CASRADDEQFF.

This chain uses TRBV30 with TRBJ2-6; no firm D call. Germline loops: CDR1 GTSNPN, CDR2 SVGIG (reference sequence). V was trimmed by 5 bases and J by 0 bases, leaving 5 bases between them. This CDR3 comprises 13 residues. The DNA of the CDR3 is TGTGCCTGGGCTAGCTCTGGGGCCAACGTCCTGACTTTC. Translation gives CAWASSGANVLTF.

This chain uses TRBV23-1 with TRBJ1-4; D remains ambiguous. TRBV23-1 is an ORF; its function is uncertain. The length of the CDR3 is 14 residues. V was pared by 4 bases and J by 12 bases, with 18 bases between. The DNA of the CDR3 is TGCGCCAGCAGTCTTGTTCTTATCCAGGTTGAACTGTTTTTT. This codes for CASSLVLIQVELFF.

This clone was seen a few times. In nucleotides, the CDR3 is TGTGCCAGCAGCATCCACAGGGGGACCCAAGAGTATGGCTACACCTTC. Protein: CASSIHRGTQEYGYTF. The chain combines TRBV11-2 with TRBJ1-2, with 8 bases identical to TRBD1. The CDR3 contains 16 residues. Germline-derived CDR1 and CDR2 are SGHAT and FQNNGV. J lost 5 bases, V lost 5 bases, and 13 bases had no gene match. The full variable domain, rest sourced from reference TRBV11-2 and TRBJ1-2, is EAGVAQSPRYKIIEKRQSVAFWCNPISGHATLYWYQQILGQGPKLLIQFQNNGVVDDSQLPKDRFSAERLKGVDSTLKIQPAKLEDSAVYLCASSIHRGTQEYGYTFGSGTRLTVV.

The chain employs TRBV13 and TRBJ2-5; TRBD2 matches at 11 bases. V shed 3 bases and J 4 bases; nucleotides not matched to a gene: 1. Germline CDR1 reads PRHDT; CDR2 reads FYEKMQ (reference sequence). The CDR3 runs to 14 residues. Here the CDR3 reads CASSFGLAGETQYF. In nucleotides, the CDR3 is TGTGCCAGCAGCTTCGGACTAGCGGGAGAGACCCAGTACTTC.

The chain combines TRBV20-1 with TRBJ1-1, with D unresolved. This CDR3 is built from 11 residues. V shed 1 base and J shed 2 bases, with 2 bases lying between them. Per the germline V gene, CDR1 is DFQATT and CDR2 is SNEGSKA (reference sequence). CDR3 sequence reads: CSARANTEAFF. The CDR3 DNA is TGCAGTGCTAGAGCTAACACTGAAGCTTTCTTT.